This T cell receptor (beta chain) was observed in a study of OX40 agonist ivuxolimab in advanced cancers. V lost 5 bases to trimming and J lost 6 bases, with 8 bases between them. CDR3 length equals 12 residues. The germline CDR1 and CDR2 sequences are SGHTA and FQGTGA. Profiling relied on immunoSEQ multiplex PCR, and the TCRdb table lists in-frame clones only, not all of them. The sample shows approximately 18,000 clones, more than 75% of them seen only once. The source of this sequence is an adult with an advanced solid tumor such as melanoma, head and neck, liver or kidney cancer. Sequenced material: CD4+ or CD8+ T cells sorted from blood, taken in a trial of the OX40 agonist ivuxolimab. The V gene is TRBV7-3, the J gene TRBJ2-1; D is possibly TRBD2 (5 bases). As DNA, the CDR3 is TGTGCCAGCAGCCCAGAGGGCAATGAGCAGTTCTTC. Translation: CASSPEGNEQFF. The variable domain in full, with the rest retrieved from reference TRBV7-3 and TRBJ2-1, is GAGVSQTPSNKVTEKGKYVELRCDPISGHTALYWYRQSLGQGPEFLIYFQGTGAADDSGLPNDRFFAVRPEGSVSTLKIQRTERGDSAVYLCASSPEGNEQFFGPGTRLTVL.